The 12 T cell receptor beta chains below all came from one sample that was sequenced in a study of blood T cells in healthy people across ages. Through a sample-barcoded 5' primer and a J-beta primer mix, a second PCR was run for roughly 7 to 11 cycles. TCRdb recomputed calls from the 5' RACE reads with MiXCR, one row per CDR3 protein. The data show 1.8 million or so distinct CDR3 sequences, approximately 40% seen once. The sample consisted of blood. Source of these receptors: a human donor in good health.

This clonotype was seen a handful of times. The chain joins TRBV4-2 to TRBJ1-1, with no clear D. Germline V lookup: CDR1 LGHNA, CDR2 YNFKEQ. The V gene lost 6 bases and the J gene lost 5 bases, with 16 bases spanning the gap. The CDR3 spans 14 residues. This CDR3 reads CASRGTGSGTEAFF. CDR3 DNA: TGTGCCAGCAGGGGCACGGGGTCGGGAACTGAAGCTTTCTTT.

The CDR3 spells CSVDLTGVSGYTF. The CDR3 region has the DNA TGCAGCGTTGACTTAACAGGGGTTAGCGGCTACACCTTC. The chain combines TRBV29-1 with TRBJ1-2, with TRBD1 identical over 7 bases. This CDR3 has 13 residues. The germline V gene has CDR1 SQVTM and CDR2 ANQGSEA. Trimming cost V 3 bases and J 8 bases; bases outside gene matches: 9.

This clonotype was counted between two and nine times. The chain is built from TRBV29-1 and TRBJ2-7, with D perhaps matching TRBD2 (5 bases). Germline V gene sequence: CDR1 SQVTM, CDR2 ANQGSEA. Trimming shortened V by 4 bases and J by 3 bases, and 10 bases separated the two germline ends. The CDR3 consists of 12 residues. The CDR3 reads CSVAGMGYEQYF. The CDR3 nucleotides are TGCAGCGTTGCGGGGATGGGCTACGAGCAGTACTTC.

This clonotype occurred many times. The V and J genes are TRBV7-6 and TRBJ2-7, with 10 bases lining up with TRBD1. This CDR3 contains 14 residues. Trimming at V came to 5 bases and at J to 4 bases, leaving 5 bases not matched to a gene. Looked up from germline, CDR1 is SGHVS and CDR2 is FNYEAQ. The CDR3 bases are TGTGCCAGCAGCCGGACAGGGGGTGGGTACGAGCAGTACTTC. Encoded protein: CASSRTGGGYEQYF.

The CDR3, as DNA: TGTGCCAGCAGTTACCTTCCGGATCTTAATGAAAAACTGTTTTTT. This translates into CASSYLPDLNEKLFF. V usage is TRBV6-6 and J usage is TRBJ1-4; D call uncertain. Germline V CDR1 and CDR2: MNHNY, SVGAGI (reference sequence). V was cut by 2 bases and J by 4 bases, with 11 bases left in between. The length of the CDR3 is 15 residues.

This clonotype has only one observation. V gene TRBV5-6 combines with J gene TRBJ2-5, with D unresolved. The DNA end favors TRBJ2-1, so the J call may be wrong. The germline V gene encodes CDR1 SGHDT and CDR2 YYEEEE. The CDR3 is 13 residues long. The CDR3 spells CASSLGRQETQFF. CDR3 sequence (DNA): TGTGCCAGCAGCTTGGGACGCCAAGAGACCCAGTTCTTC.

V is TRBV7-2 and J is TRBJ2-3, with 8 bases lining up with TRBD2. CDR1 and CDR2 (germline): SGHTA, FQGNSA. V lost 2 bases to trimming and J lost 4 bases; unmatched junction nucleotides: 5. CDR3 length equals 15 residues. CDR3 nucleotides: TGTGCCAGCAGCTTAAGAGCGGGGGAATCAGATACGCAGTATTTT. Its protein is CASSLRAGESDTQYF.

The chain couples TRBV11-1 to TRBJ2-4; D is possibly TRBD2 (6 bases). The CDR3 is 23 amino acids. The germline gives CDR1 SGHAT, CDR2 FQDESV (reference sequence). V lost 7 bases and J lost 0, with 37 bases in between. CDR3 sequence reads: CASTLEAGKVGEQDILAKNIQYF. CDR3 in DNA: TGTGCCAGCACCCTCGAGGCGGGAAAGGTTGGGGAGCAGGACATACTAGCCAAAAACATTCAGTACTTC. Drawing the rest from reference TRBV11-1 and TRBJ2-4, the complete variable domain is EAEVAQSPRYKITEKSQAVAFWCDPISGHATLYWYRQILGQGPELLVQFQDESVVDDSQLPKDRFSAERLKGVDSTLKIQPAELGDSAMYLCASTLEAGKVGEQDILAKNIQYFGAGTRLSVL.

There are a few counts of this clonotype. The CDR3 sequence: CASSITTGVPGYTF. CDR3 DNA sequence: TGTGCCAGCAGTATAACGACAGGGGTGCCGGGCTACACCTTC. The V and J genes are TRBV12-3 or TRBV12-4 and TRBJ1-2; 8 nucleotides align to TRBD1. The ends lost 5 bases at V and 8 bases at J; junction bases unmatched: 10. The CDR3 consists of 14 residues.

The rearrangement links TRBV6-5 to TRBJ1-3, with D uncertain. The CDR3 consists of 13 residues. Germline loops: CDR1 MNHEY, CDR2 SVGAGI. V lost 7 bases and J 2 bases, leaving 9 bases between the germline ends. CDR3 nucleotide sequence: TGTGCCAGCACCCGAGGGACTGGAAACACCATATATTTT. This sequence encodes CASTRGTGNTIYF.

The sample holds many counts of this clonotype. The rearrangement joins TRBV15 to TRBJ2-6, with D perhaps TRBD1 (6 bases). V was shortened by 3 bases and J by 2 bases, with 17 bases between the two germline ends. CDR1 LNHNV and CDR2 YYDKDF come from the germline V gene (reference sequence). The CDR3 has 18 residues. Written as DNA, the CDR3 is TGTGCCACCAGCAGCGGACAGAGTCCCATAACTGGGGCCAACGTCCTGACTTTC. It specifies CATSSGQSPITGANVLTF.

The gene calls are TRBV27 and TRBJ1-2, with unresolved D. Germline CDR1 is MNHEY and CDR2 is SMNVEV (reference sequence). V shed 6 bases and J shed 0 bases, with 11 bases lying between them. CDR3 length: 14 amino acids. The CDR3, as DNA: TGTGCCAGCAGAGCCGGGATAGCTAACTATGGCTACACCTTC. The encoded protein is CASRAGIANYGYTF.